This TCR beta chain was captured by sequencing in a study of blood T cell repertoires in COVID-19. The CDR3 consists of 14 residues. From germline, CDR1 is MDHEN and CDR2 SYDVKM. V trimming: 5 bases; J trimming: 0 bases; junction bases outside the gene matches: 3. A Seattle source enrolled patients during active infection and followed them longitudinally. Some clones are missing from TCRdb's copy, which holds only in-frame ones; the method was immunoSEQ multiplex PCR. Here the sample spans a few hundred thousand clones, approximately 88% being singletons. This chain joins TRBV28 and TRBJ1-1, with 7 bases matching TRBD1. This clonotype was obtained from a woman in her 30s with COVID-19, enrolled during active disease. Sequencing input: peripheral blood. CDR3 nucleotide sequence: TGTGCCAGCAGTGGACAGGACGTGAACACTGAAGCTTTCTTT. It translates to CASSGQDVNTEAFF.